The 23 T cell receptor beta chains below come from one sample, sequenced in a study of early T cells in non-severe SARS-CoV-2 infection. One entry per CDR3 protein, called by TCRdb with MiXCR from the 5' RACE reads. The table shows approximately 80,000 distinct CDR3 sequences, with about 12% occurring only once. Source material: whole blood. These receptors all stem from an adult who was a healthcare worker with PCR-confirmed SARS-CoV-2 infection or an uninfected control (not recorded which).

This chain uses TRBV3-1 with TRBJ2-7, with D unresolved. The germline V gene has CDR1 LGHDT and CDR2 YNNKEL (reference sequence). Trimming shortened V by 0 bases and J by 8 bases, and 8 bases separated the two germline ends. This CDR3 is built from 12 residues. CDR3 in DNA: TGTGCCAGCAGCCAAGAGGGCCGCAAGCAGTACTTC. It encodes CASSQEGRKQYF.

In its sample, this clonotype was seen many times. The chain uses TRBV18 and TRBJ2-1, with 7 bases matching TRBD2. The germline V gene has CDR1 KGHSH and CDR2 LQKENI. The V gene end was trimmed by 5 bases and the J gene end by 4 bases; junction bases not matched to a gene: 5. This CDR3 comprises 14 residues. CDR3 DNA sequence: TGTGCCAGCTCAACGAGCGGGGAATACAATGAGCAGTTCTTC. Translated, it gives CASSTSGEYNEQFF.

This clonotype was counted many times. The chain joins TRBV29-1 to TRBJ2-3, with D maybe TRBD2 (6 bases). Trimming pared 3 bases from V and 6 bases from J, leaving 13 bases between. This CDR3 contains 13 residues. CDR1 is SQVTM, CDR2 ANQGSEA, per germline. The CDR3 sequence is CSVDRGRADTQYF. In nucleotides, the CDR3 is TGCAGCGTTGATCGGGGGAGAGCCGATACGCAGTATTTT.

The rearrangement uses TRBV6-6 and TRBJ2-7; 8 bases are a match to TRBD2. This CDR3 is 14 amino acids long. Per the germline V gene, CDR1 is MNHNY and CDR2 is SVGAGI (reference sequence). Trimming cost V 6 bases and J 4 bases; bases outside gene matches: 8. The CDR3 nucleotides are TGTGCCAGCAGACAAGCGCGGGAGGCGTACGAGCAGTACTTC. Protein sequence: CASRQAREAYEQYF.

This clonotype appeared many times. The gene calls are TRBV19 and TRBJ2-7; 8 bases fit TRBD1. J gave up 3 bases and V 1 base, and 2 bases lay outside the gene matches. CDR1 and CDR2 (germline): LNHDA, SQIVND (reference sequence). The CDR3 runs 14 residues. The CDR3 region is CASSIAGGSYEQYF. The CDR3 DNA sequence: TGTGCCAGTAGTATAGCAGGGGGCAGCTACGAGCAGTACTTC.

The genes are TRBV24-1 and TRBJ1-5; 7 nucleotides align to TRBD1. Germline V CDR1 and CDR2: KGHDR, SFDVKD. This CDR3 has 18 amino acids. V shed 2 bases and J 0 bases; nucleotides not matched to a gene: 9. CDR3 sequence (DNA): TGTGCCACCAGTGATTCCAGGGGGATCCCGTTTAGCAATCAGCCCCAGCATTTT. Protein: CATSDSRGIPFSNQPQHF.

The sample holds a few counts of this clonotype. The chain has TRBV5-1 and TRBJ2-7, with 10 bases identical to TRBD2. The CDR3 runs to 14 residues. The trim removed 5 bases at V and 2 bases at J, leaving 4 bases unmatched. The germline V gene has CDR1 SGHRS and CDR2 YFSETQ. DNA for the CDR3: TGCGCCAGCAGATGGACTAGCGGTCCCTACGAGCAGTACTTC. Its translation is CASRWTSGPYEQYF.

This clonotype turned up a few times. The gene calls are TRBV18 and TRBJ1-4; TRBD1 might be the D (5 bases). Germline V CDR1 and CDR2: KGHSH, LQKENI. This CDR3 contains 16 residues. The ends were cut back, 3 bases at V and 0 bases at J, with 11 bases in the middle. CDR3 nucleotide sequence: TGTGCCAGCTCACCTTTCGTCAGGGCAACTAATGAAAAACTGTTTTTT. Translated, it gives CASSPFVRATNEKLFF.

This clonotype has only a few counts. The CDR3 loop is CAIKVGQYSTDTQYF. The CDR3 DNA reads TGTGCCATCAAGGTCGGACAGTATAGCACAGATACGCAGTATTTT. This chain uses TRBV10-3 with TRBJ2-3, with D perhaps matching TRBD1 (6 bases). V lost 7 bases to trimming and J lost 0 bases, with 14 bases between them. This CDR3 spans 15 amino acids. CDR1 and CDR2 (germline): ENHRY, SYGVKD.

The sample holds many counts of this clonotype. The chain employs TRBV29-1 and TRBJ2-7; no definite D call. CDR1 is SQVTM, CDR2 ANQGSEA, per germline. Trimming pared 5 bases from V and 2 bases from J, leaving 7 bases between. This CDR3 comprises 11 residues. Here the CDR3 reads CSVLAPYEQYF. The CDR3 DNA reads as TGCAGCGTTCTGGCTCCCTACGAGCAGTACTTC.

This clonotype came up many times. J is TRBJ2-1 and V is TRBV10-3, with unresolved D. The CDR3 is 13 residues long. The V end was cut by 7 bases, the J end by 12 bases, with 19 bases between. CDR1 and CDR2 (germline): ENHRY, SYGVKD. The CDR3 here is CAITSELTAGQFF. As DNA, the CDR3 is TGTGCCATCACTTCGGAACTCACGGCAGGGCAGTTCTTC.

This clonotype was seen at least ten times. The chain joins TRBV5-1 to TRBJ2-7, with TRBD1 identical over 7 bases. This CDR3 region has 15 residues. Germline CDR1 reads SGHRS; CDR2 reads YFSETQ. Trimming cost V 7 bases and J 0 bases; bases outside gene matches: 10. CDR3 protein: CASWDVTGSSYEQYF. DNA for the CDR3: TGCGCCAGCTGGGATGTGACAGGGAGCTCCTACGAGCAGTACTTC.

The chain recombines TRBV30 with TRBJ2-3; 7 positions agree with TRBD2. The CDR3 contains 15 residues. Trimming removed 2 bases from V and 2 bases from J; junction bases left unmatched: 7. The germline V gene has CDR1 GTSNPN and CDR2 SVGIG (reference sequence). CDR3 protein: CAWSHWRESTDTQYF. DNA for the CDR3: TGTGCCTGGAGTCACTGGCGGGAGTCCACAGATACGCAGTATTTT.

The chain uses TRBV28 and TRBJ2-7, with D possibly matching TRBD1 (7 bases). The CDR3 spans 15 residues. Germline V gene sequence: CDR1 MDHEN, CDR2 SYDVKM. With 6 bases removed from V and 0 bases from J, the gap between germline ends came to 15 bases. CDR3 sequence: CASRFRGASSYEQYF. The CDR3, as DNA: TGTGCCAGCAGGTTCAGGGGGGCAAGCTCCTACGAGCAGTACTTC. The full variable domain, with the rest looked up from reference TRBV28 and TRBJ2-7, is DVKVTQSSRYLVKRTGEKVFLECVQDMDHENMFWYRQDPGLGLRLIYFSYDVKMKEKGDIPEGYSVSREKKERFSLILESASTNQTSMYLCASRFRGASSYEQYFGPGTRLTVT.

In this sample, this clonotype turned up many times. The chain is built from TRBV30 and TRBJ2-2, with 11 bases lining up with TRBD2. The V gene's germline CDR1 is GTSNPN and CDR2 SVGIG (reference sequence). This CDR3 spans 16 amino acids. Germline trimming cut 2 bases from V and 5 bases from J; bases unmatched to any gene: 7. The CDR3 is CAWSPNRLAGTGELFF. The DNA for the CDR3 is TGTGCCTGGAGTCCGAATCGACTAGCGGGGACCGGGGAGCTGTTTTTT.

V usage is TRBV7-9 and J usage is TRBJ1-1; D is unresolved. Trimming stripped 1 base from V and 5 bases from J, with 8 bases between. In germline, CDR1 is SEHNR, CDR2 FQNEAQ (reference sequence). The CDR3 has 13 amino acids. In nucleotides, the CDR3 is TGTGCCAGCAGCTTAGTCGAGGGAACTGAAGCTTTCTTT. Residues: CASSLVEGTEAFF. The complete variable domain, with remaining parts taken from reference TRBV7-9 and TRBJ1-1, reads DTGVSQNPRHKITKRGQNVTFRCDPISEHNRLYWYRQTLGQGPEFLTYFQNEAQLEKSRLLSDRFSAERPKGSFSTLEIQRTEQGDSAMYLCASSLVEGTEAFFGQGTRLTVV.

The rearrangement uses TRBV20-1 and TRBJ2-5; TRBD2 matches at 8 bases. This CDR3 has 13 amino acids. Germline V gene data show CDR1 as DFQATT and CDR2 as SNEGSKA (reference sequence). The CDR3 DNA follows: TGCAGATCTTTTCGGGGGGGGCAAGAGACCCAGTACTTC. It is translated as CRSFRGGQETQYF.

This clonotype was counted only a few times. The chain couples TRBV9 to TRBJ2-3, with 7 nucleotides matching TRBD2. There are 16 residues in the CDR3. The J segment lost 2 bases and the V segment lost 2 bases, leaving 8 bases of the junction unmatched. The V gene's germline CDR1 is SGDLS and CDR2 YYNGEE. The CDR3 loop is CASSVASGQATDTQYF. DNA for the CDR3: TGTGCCAGCAGCGTGGCTAGCGGCCAAGCCACAGATACGCAGTATTTT.

This chain links TRBV28 with TRBJ1-5; TRBD1 matches at 7 bases. The V and J ends lost 4 bases and 4 bases, in that order; junction bases with no gene match: 7. The CDR3 contains 15 residues. Germline CDR1 is MDHEN and CDR2 is SYDVKM. The CDR3 spells CASSSDRVVNQPQHF. The CDR3 DNA is TGTGCCAGCAGTTCAGACAGGGTAGTAAATCAGCCCCAGCATTTT.

The chain has TRBV6-2 or TRBV6-3 and TRBJ2-7, with a tentative D call TRBD1 (6 bases). V lost 6 bases to trimming and J lost 2 bases, with 8 bases between them. The CDR3 length is 12 residues. The germline CDR1 and CDR2 sequences are MNHEY and SVGEGT. CDR3 nucleotide sequence: TGTGCCAGCAGCCGACAGGCCTACGAGCAGTACTTC. Protein product: CASSRQAYEQYF.

This clonotype was seen repeatedly, ten times or more. The chain links TRBV12-3 or TRBV12-4 to TRBJ2-1, with TRBD1 matching over 11 bases. Losses at the gene ends were 6 bases for V and 9 bases for J; bases not matched to a gene: 4. The CDR3 spans 13 residues. Here the CDR3 reads CASSPDRGLEQFF. The CDR3 DNA sequence: TGTGCCAGCAGCCCGGACAGGGGGCTTGAGCAGTTCTTC.

V and J are TRBV19 and TRBJ2-1, with 7 bases fitting TRBD1. CDR3 length equals 14 residues. The ends lost 7 bases at V and 2 bases at J; junction bases unmatched: 5. CDR1 and CDR2 (germline): LNHDA, SQIVND (reference sequence). The CDR3 DNA is TGTGCCAGTAATAGGCAGGGGGCCTACAATGAGCAGTTCTTC. Residues: CASNRQGAYNEQFF.

In its sample, this clonotype was seen a few times. V and J are TRBV7-2 and TRBJ2-6; D unclear. Trimming stripped 1 base from V and 5 bases from J, with 9 bases between. Germline V gene sequence: CDR1 SGHTA, CDR2 FQGNSA. The CDR3 totals 15 residues. The CDR3 nucleotides are TGTGCCAGCAGCTTAGGGCCAAGTAGGGCCAACGTCCTGACTTTC. Its translation: CASSLGPSRANVLTF.